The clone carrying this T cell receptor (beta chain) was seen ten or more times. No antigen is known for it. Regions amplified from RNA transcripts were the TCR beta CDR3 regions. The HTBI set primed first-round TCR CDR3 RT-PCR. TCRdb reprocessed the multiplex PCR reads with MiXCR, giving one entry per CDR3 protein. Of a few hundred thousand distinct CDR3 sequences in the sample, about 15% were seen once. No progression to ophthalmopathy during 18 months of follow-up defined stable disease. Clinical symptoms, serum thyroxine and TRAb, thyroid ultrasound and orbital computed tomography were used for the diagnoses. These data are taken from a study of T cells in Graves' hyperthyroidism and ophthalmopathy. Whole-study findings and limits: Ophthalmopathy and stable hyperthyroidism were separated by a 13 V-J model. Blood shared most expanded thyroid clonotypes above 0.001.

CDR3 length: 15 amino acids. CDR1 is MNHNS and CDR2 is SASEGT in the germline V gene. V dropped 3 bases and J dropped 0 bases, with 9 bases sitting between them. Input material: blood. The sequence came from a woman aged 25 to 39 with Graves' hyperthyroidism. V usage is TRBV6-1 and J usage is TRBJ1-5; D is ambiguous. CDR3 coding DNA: TGTGCCAGCAGTGATCAAGCTTATAGCAATCAGCCCCAGCATTTT. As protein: CASSDQAYSNQPQHF.